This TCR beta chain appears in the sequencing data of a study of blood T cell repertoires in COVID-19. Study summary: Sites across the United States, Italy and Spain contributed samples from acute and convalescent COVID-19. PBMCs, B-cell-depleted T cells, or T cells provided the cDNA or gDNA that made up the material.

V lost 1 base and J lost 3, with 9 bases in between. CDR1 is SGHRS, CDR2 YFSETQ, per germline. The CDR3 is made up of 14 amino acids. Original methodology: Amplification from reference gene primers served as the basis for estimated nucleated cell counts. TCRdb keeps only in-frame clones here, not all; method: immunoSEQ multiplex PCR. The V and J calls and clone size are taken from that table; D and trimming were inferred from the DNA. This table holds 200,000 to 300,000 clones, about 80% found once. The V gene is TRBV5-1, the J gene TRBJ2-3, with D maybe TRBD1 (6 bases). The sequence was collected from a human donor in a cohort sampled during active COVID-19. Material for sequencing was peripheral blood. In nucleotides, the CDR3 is TGCGCCAGCAGCTTGCTAGGACAGACAGATACGCAGTATTTT. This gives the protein CASSLLGQTDTQYF.